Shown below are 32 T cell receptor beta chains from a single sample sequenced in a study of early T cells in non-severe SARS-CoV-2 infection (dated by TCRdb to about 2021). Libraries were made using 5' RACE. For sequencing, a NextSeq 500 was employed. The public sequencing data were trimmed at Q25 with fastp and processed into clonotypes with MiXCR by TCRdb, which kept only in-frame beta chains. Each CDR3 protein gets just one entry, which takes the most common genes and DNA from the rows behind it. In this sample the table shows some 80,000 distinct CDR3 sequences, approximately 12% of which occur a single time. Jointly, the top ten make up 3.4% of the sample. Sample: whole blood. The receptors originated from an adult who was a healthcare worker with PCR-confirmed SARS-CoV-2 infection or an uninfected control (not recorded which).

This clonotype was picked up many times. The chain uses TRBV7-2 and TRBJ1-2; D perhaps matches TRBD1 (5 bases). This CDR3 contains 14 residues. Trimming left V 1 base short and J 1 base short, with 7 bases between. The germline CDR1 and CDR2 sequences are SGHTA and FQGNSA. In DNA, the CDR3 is TGTGCCAGCAGCTTAGGAGGGGTTAACTATGGCTACACCTTC. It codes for CASSLGGVNYGYTF.

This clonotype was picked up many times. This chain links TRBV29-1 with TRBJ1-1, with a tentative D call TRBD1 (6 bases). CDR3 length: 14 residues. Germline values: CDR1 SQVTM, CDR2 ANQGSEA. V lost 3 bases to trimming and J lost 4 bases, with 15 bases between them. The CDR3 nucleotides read TGCAGCGTTGAGGTTCAGGGGAAGGGCACTGAAGCTTTCTTT. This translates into CSVEVQGKGTEAFF. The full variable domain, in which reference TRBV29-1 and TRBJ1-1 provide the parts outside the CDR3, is SAVISQKPSRDICQRGTSLTIQCQVDSQVTMMFWYRQQPGQSLTLIATANQGSEATYESGFVIDKFPISRPNLTFSTLTVSNMSPEDSSIYLCSVEVQGKGTEAFFGQGTRLTVV.

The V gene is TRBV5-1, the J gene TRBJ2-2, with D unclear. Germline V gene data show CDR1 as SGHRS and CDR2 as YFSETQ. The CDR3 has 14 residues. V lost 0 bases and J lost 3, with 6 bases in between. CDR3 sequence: CASSLGHDTGELFF. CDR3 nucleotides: TGCGCCAGCAGCTTGGGACACGACACCGGGGAGCTGTTTTTT. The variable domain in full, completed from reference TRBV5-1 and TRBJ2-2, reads KAGVTQTPRYLIKTRGQQVTLSCSPISGHRSVSWYQQTPGQGLQFLFEYFSETQRNKGNFPGRFSGRQFSNSRSEMNVSTLELGDSALYLCASSLGHDTGELFFGEGSRLTVL.

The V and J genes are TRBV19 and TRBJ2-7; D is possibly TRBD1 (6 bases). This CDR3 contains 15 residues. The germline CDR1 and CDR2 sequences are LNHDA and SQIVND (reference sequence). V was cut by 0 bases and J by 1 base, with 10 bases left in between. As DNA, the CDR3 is TGTGCCAGTAGTATAGATTCTCAGGGGTCCTACGAGCAGTACTTC. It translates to CASSIDSQGSYEQYF.

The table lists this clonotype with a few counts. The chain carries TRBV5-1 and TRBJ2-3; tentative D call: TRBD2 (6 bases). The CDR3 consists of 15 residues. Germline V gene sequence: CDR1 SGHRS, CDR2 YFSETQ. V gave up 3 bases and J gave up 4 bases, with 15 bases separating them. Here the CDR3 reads CASSSPTSGSDTQYF. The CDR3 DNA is TGCGCCAGCAGCTCACCTACCAGCGGGTCAGATACGCAGTATTTT.

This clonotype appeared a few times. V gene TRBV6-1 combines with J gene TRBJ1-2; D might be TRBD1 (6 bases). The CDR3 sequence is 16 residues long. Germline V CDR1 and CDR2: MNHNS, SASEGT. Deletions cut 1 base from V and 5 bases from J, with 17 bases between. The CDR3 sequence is CASSEGRGGRGYGYTF. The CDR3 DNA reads TGTGCCAGCAGTGAAGGACGCGGGGGCAGGGGTTATGGCTACACCTTC.

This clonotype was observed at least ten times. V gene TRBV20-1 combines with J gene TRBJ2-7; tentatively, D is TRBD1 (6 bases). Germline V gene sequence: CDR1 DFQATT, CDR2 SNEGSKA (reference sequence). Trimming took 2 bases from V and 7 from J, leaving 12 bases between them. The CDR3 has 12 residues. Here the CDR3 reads CSARQGLEEQYF. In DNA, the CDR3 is TGCAGTGCTAGACAGGGGCTGGAGGAGCAGTACTTC.

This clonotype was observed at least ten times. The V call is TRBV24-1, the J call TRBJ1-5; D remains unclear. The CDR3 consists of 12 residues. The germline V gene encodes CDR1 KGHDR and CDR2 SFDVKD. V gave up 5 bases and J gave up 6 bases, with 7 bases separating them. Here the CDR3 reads CATSAGSQPQHF. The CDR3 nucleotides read TGTGCCACCAGTGCGGGCAGTCAGCCCCAGCATTTT.

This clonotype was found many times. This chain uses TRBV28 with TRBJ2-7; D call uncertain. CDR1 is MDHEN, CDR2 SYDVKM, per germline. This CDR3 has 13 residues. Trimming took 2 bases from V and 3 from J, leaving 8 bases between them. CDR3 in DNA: TGTGCCAGCAGTTTACCAGAAAGCTACGAGCAGTACTTC. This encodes CASSLPESYEQYF. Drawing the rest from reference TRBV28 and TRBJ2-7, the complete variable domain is DVKVTQSSRYLVKRTGEKVFLECVQDMDHENMFWYRQDPGLGLRLIYFSYDVKMKEKGDIPEGYSVSREKKERFSLILESASTNQTSMYLCASSLPESYEQYFGPGTRLTVT.

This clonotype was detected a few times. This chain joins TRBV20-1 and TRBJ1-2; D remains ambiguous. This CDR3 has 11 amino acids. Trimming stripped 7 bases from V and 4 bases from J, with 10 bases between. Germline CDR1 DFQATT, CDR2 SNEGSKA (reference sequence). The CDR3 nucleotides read TGCAGTGGTCCGGGAAGCTATGGCTACACCTTC. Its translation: CSGPGSYGYTF.

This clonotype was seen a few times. The CDR3 region has the DNA TGTGCCAGCAGCTTAAGCGGGGTCCTTATACGGAATGAGCAGTTCTTC. Residues: CASSLSGVLIRNEQFF. The chain couples TRBV7-2 to TRBJ2-1, with 7 bases that match TRBD2. Germline values: CDR1 SGHTA, CDR2 FQGNSA. The CDR3 is made up of 16 amino acids. Unmatched junction bases numbered 11, after V lost 2 bases and J lost 7 bases.

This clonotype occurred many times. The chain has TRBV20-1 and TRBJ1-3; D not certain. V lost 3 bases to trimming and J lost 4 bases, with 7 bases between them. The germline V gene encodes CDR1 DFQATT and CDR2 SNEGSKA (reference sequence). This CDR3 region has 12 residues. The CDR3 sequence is CSASTAGNTIYF. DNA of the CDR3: TGCAGTGCTAGTACCGCCGGAAACACCATATATTTT.

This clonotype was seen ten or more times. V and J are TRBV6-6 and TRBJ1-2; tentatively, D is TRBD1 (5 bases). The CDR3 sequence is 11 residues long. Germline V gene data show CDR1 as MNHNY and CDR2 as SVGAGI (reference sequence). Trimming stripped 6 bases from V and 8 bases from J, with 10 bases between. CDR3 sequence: CASSRNRGYTF. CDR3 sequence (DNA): TGTGCCAGCAGCAGGAACAGGGGCTACACCTTC.

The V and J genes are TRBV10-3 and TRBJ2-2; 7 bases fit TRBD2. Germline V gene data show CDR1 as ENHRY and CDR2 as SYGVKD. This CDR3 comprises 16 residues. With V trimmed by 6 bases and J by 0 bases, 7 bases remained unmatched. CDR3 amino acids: CAISPLAAANTGELFF. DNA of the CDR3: TGTGCCATCAGCCCCCTAGCGGCGGCGAACACCGGGGAGCTGTTTTTT.

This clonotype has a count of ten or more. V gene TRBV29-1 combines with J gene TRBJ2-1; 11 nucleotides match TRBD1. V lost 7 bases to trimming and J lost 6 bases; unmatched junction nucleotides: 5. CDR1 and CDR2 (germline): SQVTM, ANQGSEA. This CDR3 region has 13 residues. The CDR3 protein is CSGRTGGINEQFF. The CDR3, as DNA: TGCAGCGGGCGGACAGGGGGCATCAATGAGCAGTTCTTC.

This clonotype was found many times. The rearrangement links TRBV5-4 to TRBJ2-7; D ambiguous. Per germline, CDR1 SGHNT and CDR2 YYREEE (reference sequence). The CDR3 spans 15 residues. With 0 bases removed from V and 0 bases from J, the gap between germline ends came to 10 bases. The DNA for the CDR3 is TGTGCCAGCAGCTTGGCCGCCGGCAGCTCCTACGAGCAGTACTTC. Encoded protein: CASSLAAGSSYEQYF. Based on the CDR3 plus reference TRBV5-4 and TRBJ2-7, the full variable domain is ETGVTQSPTHLIKTRGQQVTLRCSSQSGHNTVSWYQQALGQGPQFIFQYYREEENGRGNFPPRFSGLQFPNYSSELNVNALELDDSALYLCASSLAAGSSYEQYFGPGTRLTVT.

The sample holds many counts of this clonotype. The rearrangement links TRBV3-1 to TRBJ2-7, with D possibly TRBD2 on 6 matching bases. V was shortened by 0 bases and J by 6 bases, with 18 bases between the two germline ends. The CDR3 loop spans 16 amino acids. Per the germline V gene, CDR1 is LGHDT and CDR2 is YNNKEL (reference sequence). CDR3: CASSQDPPGTFFEQYF. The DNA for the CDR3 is TGTGCCAGCAGCCAAGACCCCCCAGGGACTTTCTTCGAGCAGTACTTC.

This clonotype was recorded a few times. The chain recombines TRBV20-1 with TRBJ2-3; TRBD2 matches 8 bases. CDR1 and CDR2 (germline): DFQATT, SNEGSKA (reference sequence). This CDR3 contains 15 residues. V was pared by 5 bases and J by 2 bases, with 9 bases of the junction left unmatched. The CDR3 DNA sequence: TGCAGTGCTCCTATGCGGGGGGCCCACACAGATACGCAGTATTTT. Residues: CSAPMRGAHTDTQYF.

This CDR3 reads CSARFSSRQVYEQYF. The CDR3 DNA sequence: TGCAGTGCTAGGTTCTCGAGCCGACAAGTCTACGAGCAGTACTTC. The chain combines TRBV20-1 with TRBJ2-7; D is unresolved. V lost 3 bases and J lost 3, with 18 bases in between. Per germline, CDR1 DFQATT and CDR2 SNEGSKA (reference sequence). The CDR3 length is 15 residues.

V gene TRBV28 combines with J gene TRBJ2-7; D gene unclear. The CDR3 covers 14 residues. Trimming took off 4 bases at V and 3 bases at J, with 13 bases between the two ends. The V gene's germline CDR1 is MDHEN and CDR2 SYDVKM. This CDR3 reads CASSSSPDLYEQYF. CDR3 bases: TGTGCCAGCAGTTCCTCCCCGGACCTCTACGAGCAGTACTTC.

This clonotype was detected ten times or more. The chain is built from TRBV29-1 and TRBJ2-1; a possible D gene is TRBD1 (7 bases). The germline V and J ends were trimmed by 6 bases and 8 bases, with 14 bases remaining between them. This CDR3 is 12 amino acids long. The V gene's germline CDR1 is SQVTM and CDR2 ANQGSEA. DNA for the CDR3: TGCAGCGTAGCGGGCCAGGGGGATGAGCAGTTCTTC. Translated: CSVAGQGDEQFF.

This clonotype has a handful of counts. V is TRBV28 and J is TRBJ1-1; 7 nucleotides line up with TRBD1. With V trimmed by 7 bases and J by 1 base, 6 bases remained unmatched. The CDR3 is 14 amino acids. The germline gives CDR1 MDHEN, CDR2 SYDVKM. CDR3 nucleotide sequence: TGTGCCAGCACCCCCGGGACAGCGAACACTGAAGCTTTCTTT. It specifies CASTPGTANTEAFF.

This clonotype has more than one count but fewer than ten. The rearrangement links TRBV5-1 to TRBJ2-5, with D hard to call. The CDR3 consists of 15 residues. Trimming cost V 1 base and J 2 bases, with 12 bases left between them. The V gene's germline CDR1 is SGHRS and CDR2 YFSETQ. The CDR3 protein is CASSLLAAVQETQYF. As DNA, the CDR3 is TGCGCCAGCAGCTTGCTTGCGGCGGTTCAAGAGACCCAGTACTTC.

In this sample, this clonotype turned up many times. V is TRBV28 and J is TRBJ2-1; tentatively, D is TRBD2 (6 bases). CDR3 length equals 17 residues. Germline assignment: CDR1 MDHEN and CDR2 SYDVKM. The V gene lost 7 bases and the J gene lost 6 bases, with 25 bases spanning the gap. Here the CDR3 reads CASIPFPPRRGCNEQFF. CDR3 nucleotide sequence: TGTGCCAGCATACCATTCCCCCCACGACGGGGGTGCAATGAGCAGTTCTTC.

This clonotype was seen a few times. CDR3 residues: CASRLGTTYEQYF. The CDR3 DNA reads as TGTGCCAGCAGGCTTGGTACCACCTACGAGCAGTACTTC. This rearrangement joins TRBV27 to TRBJ2-7; no clear D gene. Per germline, CDR1 MNHEY and CDR2 SMNVEV (reference sequence). The CDR3 is 13 residues long. The ends were cut back, 6 bases at V and 2 bases at J, with 11 bases in the middle.

This CDR3 reads CASSATSGSSYEQYF. For the CDR3, the DNA is TGTGCCAGCAGTGCGACTAGCGGGAGCTCCTACGAGCAGTACTTC. The rearrangement joins TRBV27 to TRBJ2-7; 12 bases line up with TRBD2. Trimming removed 5 bases from V and 0 bases from J; junction bases left unmatched: 2. The CDR3 totals 15 residues. Germline CDR1 reads MNHEY; CDR2 reads SMNVEV (reference sequence).

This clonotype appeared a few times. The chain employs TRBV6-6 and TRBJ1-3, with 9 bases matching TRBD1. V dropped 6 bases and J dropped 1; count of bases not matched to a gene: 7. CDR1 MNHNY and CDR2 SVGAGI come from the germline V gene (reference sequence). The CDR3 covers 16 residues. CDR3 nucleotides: TGTGCCAGCAGACAGCCGGGACAGGGATCTGGAAACACCATATATTTT. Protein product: CASRQPGQGSGNTIYF.

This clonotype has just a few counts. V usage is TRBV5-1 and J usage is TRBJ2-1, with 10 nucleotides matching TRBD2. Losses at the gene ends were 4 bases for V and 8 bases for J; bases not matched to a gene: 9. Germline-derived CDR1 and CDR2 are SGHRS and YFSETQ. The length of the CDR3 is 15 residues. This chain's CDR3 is CASSPGLAEADEQFF. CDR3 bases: TGCGCCAGCAGCCCTGGACTAGCGGAAGCGGATGAGCAGTTCTTC.

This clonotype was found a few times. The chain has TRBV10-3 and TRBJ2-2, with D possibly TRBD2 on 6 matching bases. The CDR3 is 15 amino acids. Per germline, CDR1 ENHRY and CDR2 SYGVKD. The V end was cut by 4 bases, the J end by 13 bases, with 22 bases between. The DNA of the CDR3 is TGTGCCATCAGTGGGAGGGACGCTGGATCCGCGATGCTGTTTTTT. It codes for CAISGRDAGSAMLFF.

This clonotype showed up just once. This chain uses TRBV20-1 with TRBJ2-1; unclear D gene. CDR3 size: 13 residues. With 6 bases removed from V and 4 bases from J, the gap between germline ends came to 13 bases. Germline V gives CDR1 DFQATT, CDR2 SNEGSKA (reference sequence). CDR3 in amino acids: CSASHSVYNEQFF. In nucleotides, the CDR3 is TGCAGTGCCTCCCATTCCGTGTACAATGAGCAGTTCTTC.

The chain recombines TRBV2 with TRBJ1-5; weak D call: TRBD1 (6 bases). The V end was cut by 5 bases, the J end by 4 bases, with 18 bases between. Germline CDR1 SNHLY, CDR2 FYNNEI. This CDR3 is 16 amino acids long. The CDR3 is CASSLRGRNENQPQHF. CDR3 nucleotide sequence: TGTGCCAGCAGTCTAAGGGGGAGGAATGAGAATCAGCCCCAGCATTTT.

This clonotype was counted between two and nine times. For the CDR3, the DNA is TGTGCCAGCAACCCCCAAACGGGCAGCACCTACGAGCAGTACTTC. The encoded protein is CASNPQTGSTYEQYF. J is TRBJ2-7 and V is TRBV2; D is uncertain. From germline, CDR1 is SNHLY and CDR2 FYNNEI. This CDR3 is built from 15 residues. V was trimmed by 7 bases and J by 2 bases, leaving 18 bases between them.